This TCR beta chain emerged from a study of radiotherapy plus CTLA-4 blockade in lung cancer. The protocol was immunoSEQ multiplex PCR, while the TCRdb copy is restricted to in-frame clones and leaves out a portion. There are more than 25,000 clones in the sample; 65% to 80% occur only once, and about 7.3% lies in the top ten. Germline V gene data show CDR1 as MNHEY and CDR2 as SVGAGI. V lost 8 bases to trimming and J lost 7 bases; unmatched junction nucleotides: 4. The CDR3 totals 14 residues. The rearrangement uses TRBV6-5 and TRBJ2-2; 13 nucleotides align to TRBD2. This clonotype was sampled from a human donor with non-small cell lung cancer who had stable disease on radiotherapy plus ipilimumab. The starting material was peripheral blood, obtained from a patient treated with radiotherapy plus ipilimumab. The CDR3 region has the DNA TGTGCCAGCGGGTGGACTAGCGGGGGCGGGGAGCTGTTTTTT. It is translated as CASGWTSGGGELFF.